One and the same sample provided the 11 T cell receptor beta chains below, sequenced in a study of T cells in Graves' hyperthyroidism and ophthalmopathy. The CDR3 regions of TCR beta were amplified from RNA transcripts. Researchers ran a first-round RT-PCR on the TCR CDR3 using the HTBI primer set. TCRdb re-derived calls from the multiplex PCR reads in MiXCR, one entry per CDR3 protein. The repertoire holds 450,000 to 700,000 distinct CDR3 sequences, with around 42% as singletons. The sequencing input was peripheral blood or thyroid tissue (not recorded which). The source is a woman aged 18-29 years with Graves' hyperthyroidism.

This clonotype was recorded at least ten times. The V call is TRBV10-2, the J call TRBJ2-5, with 7 bases matching TRBD2. Germline values: CDR1 WSHSY, CDR2 SAAADI. V gave up 4 bases and J gave up 2 bases; unmatched junction bases: 1. The CDR3 is 13 residues long. The CDR3 DNA sequence: TGCGCCAGCAGTGGGACTAGTCAAGAGACCCAGTACTTC. Its protein is CASSGTSQETQYF.

This clonotype was counted at least ten times. The chain is built from TRBV7-9 and TRBJ2-7; 8 bases line up with TRBD2. The length of the CDR3 is 14 residues. V lost 5 bases, J lost 3 bases, and 6 bases stayed unmatched. Germline CDR1 reads SEHNR; CDR2 reads FQNEAQ (reference sequence). DNA for the CDR3: TGTGCCAGCAGCCCCCGGGAGGGAAGCTACGAGCAGTACTTC. It is translated as CASSPREGSYEQYF.

A word on this clonotype: At one end, the junction sequence differs from germline, possibly due to a read error. The chain combines TRBV5-4 with TRBJ2-6; D gene uncertain. CDR1 SGHNT and CDR2 YYREEE come from the germline V gene (reference sequence). CDR3 length: 15 residues. CDR3 DNA sequence: TGCGCCAGCAGCCAAGATCACGACGGGGCCAACGTCCTGACTTTC. Amino acids: CASSQDHDGANVLTF.

A word on this clonotype: Just one base apart from a much larger clone, this may be a read error. The chain carries TRBV5-1 and TRBJ2-3; D is uncertain. The germline V gene encodes CDR1 SGHRS and CDR2 YFSETQ. This CDR3 has 11 amino acids. V lost 4 bases and J lost 6, with 6 bases in between. The CDR3 region is CASSQEDTQYF. CDR3 in DNA: TGCGCCAGCAGCCAGGAGGATACGCAGTATTTT.

The table lists this clonotype with many counts. V usage is TRBV4-1 and J usage is TRBJ1-1, with 7 bases matching TRBD1. The CDR3 extends over 15 amino acids. Germline-derived CDR1 and CDR2 are MGHRA and YSYEKL. J lost 0 bases, V lost 1 base, and 2 bases had no gene match. The CDR3 loop reads CASSQGQGLNTEAFF. The CDR3 bases are TGCGCCAGCAGCCAAGGACAGGGATTGAACACTGAAGCTTTCTTT.

This chain connects TRBV30 to TRBJ2-7; D may be TRBD2 (6 bases). V shed 2 bases and J shed 2 bases, with 19 bases lying between them. The germline CDR1 and CDR2 sequences are GTSNPN and SVGIG (reference sequence). The CDR3 totals 16 residues. CDR3 sequence: CAWSTGGAGLAYEQYF. The CDR3 coding sequence is TGTGCCTGGAGTACAGGAGGAGCGGGTCTAGCCTACGAGCAGTACTTC.

The sample holds many counts of this clonotype. The chain recombines TRBV18 with TRBJ1-1; D is undetermined. The V gene lost 5 bases and the J gene lost 7 bases, with 14 bases spanning the gap. The CDR3 extends over 13 amino acids. From germline, CDR1 is KGHSH and CDR2 LQKENI. CDR3 DNA sequence: TGTGCCAGCTCATTTAGTCCCCAGAGTGAAGCTTTCTTT. Translated, it gives CASSFSPQSEAFF. Based on the CDR3 plus reference TRBV18 and TRBJ1-1, the full variable domain is NAGVMQNPRHLVRRRGQEARLRCSPMKGHSHVYWYRQLPEEGLKFMVYLQKENIIDESGMPKERFSAEFPKEGPSILRIQQVVRGDSAAYFCASSFSPQSEAFFGQGTRLTVV.

This clonotype was seen at least ten times. V and J are TRBV7-3 and TRBJ2-5; D is unclear. V lost 8 bases and J lost 4, with 17 bases in between. The germline gives CDR1 SGHTA, CDR2 FQGTGA. The CDR3 runs 14 residues. This chain's CDR3 is CASPNSNLGETQYF. The CDR3 region has the DNA TGTGCCAGCCCCAATTCCAATCTCGGAGAGACCCAGTACTTC.

This clonotype has a count of ten or more. This chain uses TRBV7-3 with TRBJ2-2; TRBD2 aligns across 10 bases. This CDR3 is built from 17 residues. Looked up from germline, CDR1 is SGHTA and CDR2 is FQGTGA. V dropped 2 bases and J dropped 7; count of bases not matched to a gene: 10. CDR3 residues: CASSLLGLAGVNGELFF. The CDR3 region has the DNA TGTGCCAGCAGCTTATTAGGTCTAGCGGGAGTGAACGGGGAGCTGTTTTTT.

The V call is TRBV4-1, the J call TRBJ2-3; a weak D match, TRBD2 (6 bases). CDR1 and CDR2 from the germline V gene are MGHRA and YSYEKL. V lost 9 bases, J lost 0 bases, and 16 bases lay in between. The CDR3 spans 15 residues. The CDR3 DNA is TGCGCCAGTCTGCCGGAGGGTCGTAGCACAGATACGCAGTATTTT. It translates to CASLPEGRSTDTQYF.

The chain has TRBV15 and TRBJ2-6, with 8 bases fitting TRBD1. The length of the CDR3 is 19 residues. Germline V gene data show CDR1 as LNHNV and CDR2 as YYDKDF (reference sequence). V lost 3 bases and J lost 0; bases outside the gene matches: 10. Written as DNA, the CDR3 is TGTGCCACCAGCAGCCCAAGGGACAGGATGCGCTCTGGGGCCAACGTCCTGACTTTC. It encodes CATSSPRDRMRSGANVLTF.